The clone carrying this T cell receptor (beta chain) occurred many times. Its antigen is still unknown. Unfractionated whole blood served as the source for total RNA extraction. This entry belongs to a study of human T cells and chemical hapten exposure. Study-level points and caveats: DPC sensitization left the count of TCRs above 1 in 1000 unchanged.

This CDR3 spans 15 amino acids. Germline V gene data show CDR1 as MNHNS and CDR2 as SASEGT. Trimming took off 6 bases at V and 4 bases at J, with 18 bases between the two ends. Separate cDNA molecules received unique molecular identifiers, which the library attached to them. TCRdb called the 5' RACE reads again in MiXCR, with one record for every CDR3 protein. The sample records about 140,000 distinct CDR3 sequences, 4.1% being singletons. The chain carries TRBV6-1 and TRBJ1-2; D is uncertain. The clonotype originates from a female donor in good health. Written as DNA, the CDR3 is TGTGCCAGCAGATTGAGGACGGTCTCATCCTATGGCTACACCTTC. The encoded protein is CASRLRTVSSYGYTF.